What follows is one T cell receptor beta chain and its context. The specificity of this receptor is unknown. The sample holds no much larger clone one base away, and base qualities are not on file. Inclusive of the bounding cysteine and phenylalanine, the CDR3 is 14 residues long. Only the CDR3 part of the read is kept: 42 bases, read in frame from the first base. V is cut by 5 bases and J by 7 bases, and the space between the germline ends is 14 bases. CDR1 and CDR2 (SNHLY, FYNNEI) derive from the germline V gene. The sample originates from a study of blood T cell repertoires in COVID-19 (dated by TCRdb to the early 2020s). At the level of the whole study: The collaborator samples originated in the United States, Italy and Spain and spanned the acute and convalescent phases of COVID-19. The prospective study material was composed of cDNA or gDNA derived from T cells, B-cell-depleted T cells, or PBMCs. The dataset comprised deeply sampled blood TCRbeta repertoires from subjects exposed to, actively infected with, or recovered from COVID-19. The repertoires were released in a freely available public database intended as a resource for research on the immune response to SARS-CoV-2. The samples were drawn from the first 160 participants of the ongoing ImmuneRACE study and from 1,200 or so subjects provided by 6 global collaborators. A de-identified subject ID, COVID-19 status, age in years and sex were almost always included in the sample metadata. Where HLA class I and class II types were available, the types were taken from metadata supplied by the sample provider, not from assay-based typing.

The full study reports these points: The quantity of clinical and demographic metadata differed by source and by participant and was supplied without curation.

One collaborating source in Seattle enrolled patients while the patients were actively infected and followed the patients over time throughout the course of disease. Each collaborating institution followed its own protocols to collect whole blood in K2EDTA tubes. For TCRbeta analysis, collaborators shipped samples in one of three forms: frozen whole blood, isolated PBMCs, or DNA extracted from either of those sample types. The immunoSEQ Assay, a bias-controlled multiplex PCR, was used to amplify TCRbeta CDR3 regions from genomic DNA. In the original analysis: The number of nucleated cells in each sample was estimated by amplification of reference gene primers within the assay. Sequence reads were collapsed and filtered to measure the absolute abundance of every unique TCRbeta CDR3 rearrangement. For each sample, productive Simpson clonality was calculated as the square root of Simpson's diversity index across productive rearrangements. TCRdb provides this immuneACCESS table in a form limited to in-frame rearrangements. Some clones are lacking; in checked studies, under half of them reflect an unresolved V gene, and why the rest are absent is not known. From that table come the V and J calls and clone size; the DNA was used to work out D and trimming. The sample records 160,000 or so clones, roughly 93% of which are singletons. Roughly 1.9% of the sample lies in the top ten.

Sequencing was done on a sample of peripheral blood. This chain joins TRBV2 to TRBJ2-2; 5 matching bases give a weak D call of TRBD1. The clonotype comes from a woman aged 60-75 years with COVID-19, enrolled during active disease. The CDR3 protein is CASSRGLRDGELFF. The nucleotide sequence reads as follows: TGTGCCAGCAGTAGGGGTCTTAGGGACGGGGAGCTGTTTTTT.